What follows are 2 T cell receptor beta chains derived from one specimen sequenced in a study of PD-1 blockade in classical Hodgkin lymphoma (dated by TCRdb to the early 2020s). The receptor library was made with the immunoSEQ multiplex PCR assay. TCRdb provides this immuneACCESS table in a form limited to in-frame rearrangements. Some clones are lacking; in checked studies, under half of them reflect an unresolved V gene, and why the rest are absent is not known. This sample gives around 25,000 clones in total; 90% to 95% of them show up just once. The top ten constitute about 3.8% of the sample. The intended sense of this specimen's time point label: newly diagnosed, previously untreated cHL patient sample. Sequencing was done on a sample of peripheral blood mononuclear cells (PBMCs). Receptor source: a human donor with classical Hodgkin lymphoma.

The chain uses TRBV7-9 and TRBJ2-7, with 7 bases matching TRBD1. Unmatched junction bases numbered 9, after V lost 4 bases and J lost 3 bases. CDR1 is SEHNR and CDR2 is FQNEAQ in the germline V gene (reference sequence). CDR3 length: 15 residues. The CDR3 here is CASSSLQGKSYEQYF. The CDR3, as DNA: TGTGCCAGCAGCTCCCTACAGGGGAAGAGCTACGAGCAGTACTTC.

The chain employs TRBV5-1 and TRBJ2-2; D perhaps matches TRBD2 (7 bases). The CDR3 contains 14 residues. Germline V gene data show CDR1 as SGHRS and CDR2 as YFSETQ. Trimming took off 0 bases at V and 6 bases at J, with 9 bases between the two ends. The DNA of the CDR3 is TGCGCCAGCAGCTTGGAAGGGGGGGCCGGGGAGCTGTTTTTT. Its translation: CASSLEGGAGELFF.